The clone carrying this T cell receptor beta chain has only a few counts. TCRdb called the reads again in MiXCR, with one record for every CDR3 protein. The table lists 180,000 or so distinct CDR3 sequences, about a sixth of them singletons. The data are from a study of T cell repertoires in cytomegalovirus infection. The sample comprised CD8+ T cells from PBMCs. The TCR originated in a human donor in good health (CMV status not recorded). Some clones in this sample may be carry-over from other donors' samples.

Here the CDR3 DNA reads TGCGCCAGCAGCCGCTCGGAACTAGCAACAGATACGCAGTATTTT. Its translation is CASSRSELATDTQYF. The V call is TRBV4-1, the J call TRBJ2-3; D is perhaps TRBD2 (6 bases). V lost 4 bases and J lost 3, with 14 bases in between. The CDR3 has 15 amino acids. Germline V gives CDR1 MGHRA, CDR2 YSYEKL.